The clone carrying this TCR beta chain was seen a handful of times. This CDR3 has 11 residues. Trimming cost V 6 bases and J 7 bases, with 12 bases left between them. Germline V lookup: CDR1 DFQATT, CDR2 SNEGSKA (reference sequence). In the source study's methods: Cell counts per sample came from amplifying reference gene primers. Generated by immunoSEQ multiplex PCR, the TCRdb table keeps only in-frame clones and is missing some. The V and J calls and clone size were taken over from that table, and D and trimming were inferred from the DNA. The sample has 100,000 to 150,000 clones; around nine tenths are singletons. The data derive from a study of blood T cell repertoires in COVID-19. Study overall: The study drew acute and convalescent COVID-19 samples from the United States, Italy and Spain.

Patients of the Seattle cohort, enrolled during active infection, were followed longitudinally. The genes are TRBV20-1 and TRBJ1-1; D is undetermined. The receptor's source is a woman in her seventies with COVID-19, enrolled during active disease. Sequenced input: peripheral blood. The DNA of the CDR3 is TGCAGTGCCAACCCTCAGCGTGAAGCTTTCTTT. Protein sequence: CSANPQREAFF.